The 24 T cell receptor beta chains in this list originate from one sample, sequenced in a study of blood T cell repertoires in COVID-19 (TCRdb year 2020). Library generation was performed with the immunoSEQ multiplex PCR assay. The table comes from immuneACCESS by way of TCRdb, which keeps in-frame sequences with V and J called. Part of the clones is missing from these tables; in studies checked, under half for an unresolved V gene and the rest for unknown reasons. The sample profile shows 250,000 to 300,000 clones; nearly 90% of them were found once. The top ten hold approximately 1% of the sample. Material: PBMCs or T cells enriched from blood (not recorded which). The receptors originated from a woman aged 30 to 39 who had recovered from COVID-19.

The gene calls are TRBV24-1 and TRBJ1-4; TRBD1 matches at 10 bases. Germline-derived CDR1 and CDR2 are KGHDR and SFDVKD. V dropped 2 bases and J dropped 8; count of bases not matched to a gene: 10. This CDR3 spans 17 amino acids. This CDR3 is CATSDSRWTGGDEKLFF. The CDR3, as DNA: TGTGCCACCAGTGATTCCCGATGGACAGGGGGGGACGAAAAACTGTTTTTT.

V is TRBV3-1 (or the pseudogene TRBV3-2) and J is TRBJ2-1; 13 bases map to TRBD2. CDR3 length equals 14 residues. CDR1 is LGHDT and CDR2 is YNNKEL in the germline V gene (reference sequence). The V segment lost 6 bases and the J segment 6 bases; nucleotides outside the gene matches: 2. DNA for the CDR3: TGTGCCAGCAGGACTAGCGGGGGGACCAATGAGCAGTTCTTC. It translates to CASRTSGGTNEQFF.

The rearrangement links TRBV6-2 or TRBV6-3 to TRBJ1-1; no clear D. The CDR3 loop spans 15 amino acids. V gave up 2 bases and J gave up 7 bases, with 17 bases separating them. Germline assignment: CDR1 MNHEY and CDR2 SVGEGT. This CDR3 is CASSYEGGAVDEAFF. Written as DNA, the CDR3 is TGTGCCAGCAGTTACGAGGGAGGAGCTGTGGATGAAGCTTTCTTT.

This chain connects TRBV5-5 to TRBJ1-6, with D possibly being TRBD1 (5 bases). The CDR3 has 14 residues. Per the germline V gene, CDR1 is SGHKS and CDR2 is YYEKEE (reference sequence). The V gene lost 3 bases and the J gene lost 4 bases, with 8 bases spanning the gap. CDR3 residues: CASSYDSYNSPLHF. CDR3 nucleotides: TGTGCCAGCAGCTACGACAGTTATAATTCACCCCTCCACTTT.

The chain couples TRBV6-6 to TRBJ1-5; D gene uncertain. Trimming removed 6 bases at V and 7 bases at J, with 10 bases between. The CDR3 runs to 12 residues. The germline gives CDR1 MNHNY, CDR2 SVGAGI (reference sequence). CDR3 coding DNA: TGTGCCAGCAGCATCAGGCAACAGCCCCAGCATTTT. It is translated as CASSIRQQPQHF.

Here the CDR3 DNA reads TGCGCCAGCAGCCAGGCCGGGACTAGCGGGAGGACCTACGAGCAGTACTTC. Its protein product is CASSQAGTSGRTYEQYF. The rearrangement uses TRBV4-1 and TRBJ2-7, with TRBD2 matching 15 bases. V dropped 3 bases and J dropped 2; count of bases not matched to a gene: 5. Per germline, CDR1 MGHRA and CDR2 YSYEKL. The CDR3 extends over 17 amino acids.

This clone was detected only once. The chain has TRBV5-5 and TRBJ2-6; TRBD1 matches 8 bases. The germline V gene encodes CDR1 SGHKS and CDR2 YYEKEE (reference sequence). J gave up 6 bases and V 3 bases, and 8 bases lay outside the gene matches. The CDR3 is 16 residues long. CDR3 sequence: CASSSTPDRVANVLTF. The DNA for the CDR3 is TGTGCCAGCAGCTCAACACCGGACAGGGTGGCCAACGTCCTGACTTTC.

CDR3 DNA: TGTGCCAGCAGCACCGGGACTAGGGGACCCCTCCACTTT. As protein: CASSTGTRGPLHF. This chain uses TRBV2 with TRBJ1-6, with a tentative D call TRBD1 (5 bases). Germline lookup yields CDR1 SNHLY and CDR2 FYNNEI. This CDR3 is 13 amino acids long. With 6 bases removed from V and 12 bases from J, the gap between germline ends came to 15 bases.

The chain is built from TRBV5-1 and TRBJ2-1, with D perhaps matching TRBD2 (6 bases). The CDR3 is made up of 16 amino acids. Per the germline V gene, CDR1 is SGHRS and CDR2 is YFSETQ. V lost 7 bases and J lost 0, with 17 bases in between. DNA of the CDR3: TGCGCCAGCCGACTAGATAGGGGAAGCTCCTACAATGAGCAGTTCTTC. Residues: CASRLDRGSSYNEQFF. The variable domain in full, completed from reference TRBV5-1 and TRBJ2-1, reads KAGVTQTPRYLIKTRGQQVTLSCSPISGHRSVSWYQQTPGQGLQFLFEYFSETQRNKGNFPGRFSGRQFSNSRSEMNVSTLELGDSALYLCASRLDRGSSYNEQFFGPGTRLTVL.

This rearrangement joins TRBV28 to TRBJ1-3, with a possible D match to TRBD1 (5 bases). Trimming stripped 7 bases from V and 1 base from J, with 11 bases between. Germline V gives CDR1 MDHEN, CDR2 SYDVKM. This CDR3 region has 14 residues. This chain's CDR3 is CASTRDLSGNTIYF. CDR3 DNA sequence: TGTGCCAGCACCAGGGACTTATCTGGAAACACCATATATTTT.

J is TRBJ2-4 and V is TRBV5-1; weak D call: TRBD1 (5 bases). The CDR3 sequence is 16 residues long. In germline, CDR1 is SGHRS, CDR2 YFSETQ. Between the trimmed V and J ends, which lost 1 base and 0 bases, there was a span of 11 bases. The CDR3 region is CASSLTTGLAKNIQYF. The CDR3, as DNA: TGCGCCAGCAGCTTGACCACAGGCCTAGCCAAAAACATTCAGTACTTC.

The chain has TRBV7-9 and TRBJ2-5; 7 bases map to TRBD1. With 5 bases clipped from V and 5 bases from J, the junction kept 8 bases outside the gene matches. The CDR3 consists of 14 residues. From germline, CDR1 is SEHNR and CDR2 FQNEAQ (reference sequence). Written as DNA, the CDR3 is TGTGCCAGCAGCGGAAACAGGGGACGGGAGACCCAGTACTTC. Protein: CASSGNRGRETQYF.

The chain uses TRBV7-9 and TRBJ1-3; a possible D gene is TRBD1 (6 bases). The CDR3 spans 14 residues. Germline V gives CDR1 SEHNR, CDR2 FQNEAQ (reference sequence). V dropped 4 bases and J dropped 1 base, with 8 bases sitting between them. DNA for the CDR3: TGTGCCAGCAGCTCAGGGGAATCTGGAAACACCATATATTTT. Residues: CASSSGESGNTIYF.

On this clone: This is likely a read error, given that the CDR3 carries no conserved phenylalanine or tryptophan at its end. No DNA is shown, since the ends of the CDR3 on it are uncertain; the CDR3 is the one TCRdb lists. This chain joins TRBV30 and TRBJ1-1. The CDR3 region is 15 residues in length, termini included. Germline CDR1 is GTSNPN and CDR2 is SVGIG (reference sequence). The chain's CDR3 is CAWSVLGPFASADTL.

The chain has TRBV5-6 and TRBJ1-1; 8 nucleotides match TRBD1. CDR3 length: 18 residues. J lost 0 bases, V lost 0 bases, and 10 bases had no gene match. CDR1 is SGHDT and CDR2 is YYEEEE in the germline V gene. The CDR3 DNA reads as TGTGCCAGCAGCTTGGCTCGCGGCAGGGGGCTCATGAACACTGAAGCTTTCTTT. Amino acids: CASSLARGRGLMNTEAFF.

This chain connects TRBV5-6 to TRBJ1-6; D remains unclear. Deletions cut 0 bases from V and 5 bases from J, with 12 bases between. The CDR3 sequence is 16 residues long. CDR1 is SGHDT and CDR2 is YYEEEE in the germline V gene. DNA for the CDR3: TGTGCCAGCAGCTTGGCCCCGGGTGTCGATAATTCACCCCTCCACTTT. Translating gives CASSLAPGVDNSPLHF.

The J gene is TRBJ2-7, the V gene TRBV29-1; the D is unclear. V dropped 5 bases and J dropped 6 bases, with 11 bases sitting between them. Per the germline V gene, CDR1 is SQVTM and CDR2 is ANQGSEA. This CDR3 spans 11 amino acids. CDR3 sequence reads: CSVSTEPEQYF. CDR3 nucleotide sequence: TGCAGCGTTAGTACAGAGCCCGAGCAGTACTTC.

J is TRBJ2-2 and V is TRBV5-5; 8 bases are a match to TRBD2. The CDR3 totals 15 residues. Unmatched junction bases numbered 9, after V lost 4 bases and J lost 7 bases. Germline CDR1 SGHKS, CDR2 YYEKEE (reference sequence). The CDR3 bases are TGTGCCAGCAGCCCCGGGACTAGTCTTAACGGGGAGCTGTTTTTT. Its translation is CASSPGTSLNGELFF. Full variable domain (rest looked up from reference TRBV5-5 and TRBJ2-2): DAGVTQSPTHLIKTRGQQVTLRCSPISGHKSVSWYQQVLGQGPQFIFQYYEKEERGRGNFPDRFSARQFPNYSSELNVNALLLGDSALYLCASSPGTSLNGELFFGEGSRLTVL.

The gene calls are TRBV10-3 and TRBJ1-2, with 7 bases identical to TRBD1. The germline gives CDR1 ENHRY, CDR2 SYGVKD. J was trimmed by 8 bases and V by 10 bases; bases with no gene match: 10. There are 12 residues in the CDR3. The chain's CDR3 is CATWGTVRGYTF. The DNA for the CDR3 is TGTGCCACCTGGGGGACAGTGAGGGGCTACACCTTC.

This sequence joins TRBV6-4 and TRBJ2-1; the match to TRBD2 covers 9 bases. The junction had 15 bases not matched to a gene; V was cut back by 8 bases and J by 4 bases. The germline gives CDR1 MRHNA, CDR2 SNTAGT. This CDR3 spans 17 amino acids. The CDR3 is CASSRGLAGAGYNEQFF. The CDR3 DNA follows: TGTGCCAGCTCCCGAGGGTTAGCGGGAGCCGGTTACAATGAGCAGTTCTTC.

This clone was seen a single time. The V gene is TRBV15, the J gene TRBJ1-3; D remains unclear. CDR3 size: 15 residues. CDR1 and CDR2 (germline): LNHNV, YYDKDF (reference sequence). Trimming took off 2 bases at V and 0 bases at J, with 8 bases between the two ends. The CDR3 DNA follows: TGTGCCACCAGCAGACGAGACTACTCTGGAAACACCATATATTTT. Translated, it gives CATSRRDYSGNTIYF.

The V and J genes are TRBV19 and TRBJ2-1, with 13 nucleotides matching TRBD2. This CDR3 contains 15 residues. Germline V gene lookup returns CDR1 LNHDA and CDR2 SQIVND (reference sequence). Trimming cost V 10 bases and J 4 bases; bases outside gene matches: 7. The CDR3 sequence: CATSGLAGLYNEQFF. The CDR3 nucleotides read TGTGCCACATCGGGACTAGCGGGGCTATACAATGAGCAGTTCTTC.

This chain joins TRBV19 and TRBJ2-3; 8 positions agree with TRBD2. V trimming: 0 bases; J trimming: 0 bases; junction bases outside the gene matches: 5. Germline lookup yields CDR1 LNHDA and CDR2 SQIVND (reference sequence). CDR3 length equals 17 residues. The CDR3 here is CASSIEGLALSTDTQYF. CDR3 nucleotide sequence: TGTGCCAGTAGTATAGAAGGACTAGCCCTTAGCACAGATACGCAGTATTTT.

The V and J genes are TRBV28 and TRBJ1-2, with TRBD1 identical over 9 bases. Germline values: CDR1 MDHEN, CDR2 SYDVKM. With V trimmed by 4 bases and J by 6 bases, 9 bases remained unmatched. This CDR3 has 15 amino acids. In DNA, the CDR3 is TGTGCCAGCAGTTCATCCGGGACAGGGAAGGATGGCTACACCTTC. This translates into CASSSSGTGKDGYTF.